This TCR beta chain was profiled in a study of CD8 T cells in Susac syndrome. This clonotype has just a few counts. With random hexamers, reverse transcription was performed on about 0.5 to 1 ug of RNA. Amplification of TCR beta CDR3 across 54 Vbeta and 13 Jbeta was performed with immunoSEQ multiplex PCR. TCRdb called the immunoSEQ multiplex PCR reads again in MiXCR, with one record for every CDR3 protein. The table shows 75,000 to 95,000 distinct CDR3 sequences, with roughly nine tenths occurring only once. The multiple sclerosis control group consisted of treatment-naive patients whose relapsing-remitting disease, which was either stable or active, fulfilled revised McDonald criteria. The sequence was obtained from a human donor with multiple sclerosis. Sequencing was carried out using CD8+ T cells from PBMCs.

This CDR3 reads CASSSFPGAAPLHF. The CDR3 DNA sequence: TGTGCCAGCAGCTCCTTCCCCGGGGCAGCACCCCTCCACTTT. The rearrangement uses TRBV13 and TRBJ1-6; maybe TRBD1 (5 bases). Germline V lookup: CDR1 PRHDT, CDR2 FYEKMQ (reference sequence). The CDR3 sequence is 14 residues long. V lost 4 bases and J lost 11, with 15 bases in between. The full variable domain, with the rest looked up from reference TRBV13 and TRBJ1-6, is AAGVIQSPRHLIKEKRETATLKCYPIPRHDTVYWYQQGPGQDPQFLISFYEKMQSDKGSIPDRFSAQQFSDYHSELNMSSLELGDSALYFCASSSFPGAAPLHFGNGTRLTVT.